This record concerns one TCR beta chain sequence. This sample is part of a study of blood T cell repertoires in COVID-19. Study-level information: Sites across the United States, Italy and Spain contributed samples from acute and convalescent COVID-19. From T cells, B-cell-depleted T cells, or PBMCs came the material, which was cDNA or gDNA.

This CDR3 contains 18 residues. Germline lookup yields CDR1 LGHNA and CDR2 YNFKEQ. V lost 1 base and J lost 4; bases outside the gene matches: 5. Generated by immunoSEQ multiplex PCR, the TCRdb table keeps only in-frame clones and is missing some. The sample has about 88,000 clones; more than 90% are singletons. Sequencing was performed on peripheral blood. The TCR sequence derives from a man aged 60 to 69 with acute or convalescent COVID-19. This chain uses TRBV4-2 with TRBJ2-2, with 14 positions matching TRBD2. The CDR3 here is CASSQAGLAGEGTGELFF. DNA of the CDR3: TGTGCCAGCAGCCAAGCGGGACTAGCGGGAGAAGGCACCGGGGAGCTGTTTTTT.